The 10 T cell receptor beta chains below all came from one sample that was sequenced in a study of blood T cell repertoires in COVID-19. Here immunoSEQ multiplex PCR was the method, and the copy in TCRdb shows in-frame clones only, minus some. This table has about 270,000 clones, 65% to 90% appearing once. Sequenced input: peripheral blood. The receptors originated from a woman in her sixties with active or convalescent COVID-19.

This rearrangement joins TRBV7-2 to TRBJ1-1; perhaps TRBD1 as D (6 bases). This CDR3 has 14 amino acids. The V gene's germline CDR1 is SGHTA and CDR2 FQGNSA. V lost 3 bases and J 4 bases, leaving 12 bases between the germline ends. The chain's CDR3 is CASSFNRAGTEAFF. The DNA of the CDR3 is TGTGCCAGCAGCTTTAACAGGGCGGGCACTGAAGCTTTCTTT.

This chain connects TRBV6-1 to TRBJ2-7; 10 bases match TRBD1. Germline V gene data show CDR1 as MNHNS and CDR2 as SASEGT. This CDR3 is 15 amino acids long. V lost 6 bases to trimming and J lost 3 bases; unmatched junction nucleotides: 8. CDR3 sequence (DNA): TGTGCCAGCAGGAAGGGACAGGGGCTCGACTACGAGCAGTACTTC. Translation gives CASRKGQGLDYEQYF.

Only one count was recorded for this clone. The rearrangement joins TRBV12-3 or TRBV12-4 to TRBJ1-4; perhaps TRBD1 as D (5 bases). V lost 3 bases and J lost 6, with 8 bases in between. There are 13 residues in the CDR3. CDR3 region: CASSLTVDEKLFF. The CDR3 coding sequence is TGTGCCAGCAGTTTGACAGTGGATGAAAAACTGTTTTTT.

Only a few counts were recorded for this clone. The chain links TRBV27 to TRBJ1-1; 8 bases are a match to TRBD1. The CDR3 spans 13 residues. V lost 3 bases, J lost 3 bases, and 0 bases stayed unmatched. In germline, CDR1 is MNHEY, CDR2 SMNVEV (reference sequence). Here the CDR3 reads CASSLTGDTEAFF. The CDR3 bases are TGTGCCAGCAGTTTGACAGGGGACACTGAAGCTTTCTTT.

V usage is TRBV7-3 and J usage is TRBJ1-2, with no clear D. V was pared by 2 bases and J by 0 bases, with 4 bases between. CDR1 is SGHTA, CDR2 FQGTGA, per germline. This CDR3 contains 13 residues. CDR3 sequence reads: CASSLGTNYGYTF. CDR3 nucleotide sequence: TGTGCCAGCAGCTTAGGCACTAACTATGGCTACACCTTC. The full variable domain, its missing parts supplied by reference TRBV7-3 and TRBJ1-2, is GAGVSQTPSNKVTEKGKYVELRCDPISGHTALYWYRQSLGQGPEFLIYFQGTGAADDSGLPNDRFFAVRPEGSVSTLKIQRTERGDSAVYLCASSLGTNYGYTFGSGTRLTVV.

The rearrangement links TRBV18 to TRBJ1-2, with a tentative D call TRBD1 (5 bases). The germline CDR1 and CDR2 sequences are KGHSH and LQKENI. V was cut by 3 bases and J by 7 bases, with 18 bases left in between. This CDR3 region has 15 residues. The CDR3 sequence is CASSPEAQGLVGYTF. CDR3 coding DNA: TGTGCCAGCTCACCCGAGGCCCAGGGATTGGTTGGCTACACCTTC.

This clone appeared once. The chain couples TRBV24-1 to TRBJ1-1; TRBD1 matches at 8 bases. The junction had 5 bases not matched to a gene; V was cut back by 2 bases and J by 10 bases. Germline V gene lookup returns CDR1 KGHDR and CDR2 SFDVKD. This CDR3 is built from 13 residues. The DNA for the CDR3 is TGTGCCACCAGTGATTGGACAGGGAATGTAGCTTTCTTT. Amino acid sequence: CATSDWTGNVAFF.

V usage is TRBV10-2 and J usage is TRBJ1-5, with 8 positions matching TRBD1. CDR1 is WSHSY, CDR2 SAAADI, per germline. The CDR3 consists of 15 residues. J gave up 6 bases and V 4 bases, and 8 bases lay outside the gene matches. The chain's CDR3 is CASSVVDRAGQPQHF. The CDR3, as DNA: TGCGCCAGCAGTGTTGTGGACAGGGCAGGTCAGCCCCAGCATTTT.

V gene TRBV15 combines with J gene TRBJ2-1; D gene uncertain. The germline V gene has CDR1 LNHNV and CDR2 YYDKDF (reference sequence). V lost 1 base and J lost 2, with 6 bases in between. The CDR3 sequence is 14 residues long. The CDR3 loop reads CATSRASAYNEQFF. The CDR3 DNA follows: TGTGCCACCAGCAGAGCCAGTGCCTACAATGAGCAGTTCTTC.

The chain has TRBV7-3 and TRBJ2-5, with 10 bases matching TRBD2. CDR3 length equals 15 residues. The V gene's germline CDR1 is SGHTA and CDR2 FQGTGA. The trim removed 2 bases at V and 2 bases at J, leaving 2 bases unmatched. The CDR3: CASSLLAGEQETQYF. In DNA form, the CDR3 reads TGTGCCAGCAGCTTACTAGCGGGGGAACAAGAGACCCAGTACTTC.